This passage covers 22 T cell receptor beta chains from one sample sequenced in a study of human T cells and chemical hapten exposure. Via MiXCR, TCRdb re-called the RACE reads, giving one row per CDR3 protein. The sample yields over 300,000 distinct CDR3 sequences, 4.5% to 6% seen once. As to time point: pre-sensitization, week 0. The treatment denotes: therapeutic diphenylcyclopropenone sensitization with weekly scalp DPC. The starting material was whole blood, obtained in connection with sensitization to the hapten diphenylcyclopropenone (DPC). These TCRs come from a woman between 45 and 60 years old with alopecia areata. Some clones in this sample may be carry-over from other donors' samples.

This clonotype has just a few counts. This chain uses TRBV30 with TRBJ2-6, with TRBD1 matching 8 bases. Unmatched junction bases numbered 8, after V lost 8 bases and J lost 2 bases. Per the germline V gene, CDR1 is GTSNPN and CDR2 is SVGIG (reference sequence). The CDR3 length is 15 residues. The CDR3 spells CARHDRGAGANVLTF. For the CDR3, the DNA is TGTGCCCGGCATGACAGGGGCGCTGGGGCCAACGTCCTGACTTTC.

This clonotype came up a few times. The CDR3 region is CSAIHGGLAYNEQFF. CDR3 coding DNA: TGCAGTGCTATCCATGGTGGACTCGCCTACAATGAGCAGTTCTTC. This chain uses TRBV20-1 with TRBJ2-1, with TRBD2 as a possible D gene (5 bases). The CDR3 has 15 residues. From germline, CDR1 is DFQATT and CDR2 SNEGSKA (reference sequence). V shed 4 bases and J shed 2 bases, with 15 bases lying between them.

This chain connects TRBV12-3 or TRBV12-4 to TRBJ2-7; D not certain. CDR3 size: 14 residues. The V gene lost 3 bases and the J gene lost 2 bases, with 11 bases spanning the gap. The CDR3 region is CASSFKAWTYEQYF. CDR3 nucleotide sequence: TGTGCCAGCAGTTTTAAGGCCTGGACCTACGAGCAGTACTTC.

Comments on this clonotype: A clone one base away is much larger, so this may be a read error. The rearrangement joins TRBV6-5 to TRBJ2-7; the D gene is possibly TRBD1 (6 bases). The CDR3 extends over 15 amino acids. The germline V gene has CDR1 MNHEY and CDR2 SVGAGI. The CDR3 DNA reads TGTGCCAGCAGTTACTTCACAGGGATCGGGTACGAGAAGTACTTC. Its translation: CASSYFTGIGYEKYF.

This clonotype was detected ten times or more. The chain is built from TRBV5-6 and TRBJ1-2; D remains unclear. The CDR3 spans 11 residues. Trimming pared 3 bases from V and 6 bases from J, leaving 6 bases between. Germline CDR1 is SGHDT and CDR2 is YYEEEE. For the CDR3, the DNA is TGTGCCAGCAGCTCTTACGATGGCTACACCTTC. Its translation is CASSSYDGYTF.

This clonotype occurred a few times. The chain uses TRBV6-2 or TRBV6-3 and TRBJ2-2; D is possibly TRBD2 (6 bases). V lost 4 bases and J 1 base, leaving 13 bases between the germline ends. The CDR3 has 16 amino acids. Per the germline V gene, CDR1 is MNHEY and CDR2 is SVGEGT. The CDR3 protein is CASSSRGTLNTGELFF. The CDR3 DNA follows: TGTGCCAGCAGTTCCCGGGGGACTCTGAACACCGGGGAGCTGTTTTTT.

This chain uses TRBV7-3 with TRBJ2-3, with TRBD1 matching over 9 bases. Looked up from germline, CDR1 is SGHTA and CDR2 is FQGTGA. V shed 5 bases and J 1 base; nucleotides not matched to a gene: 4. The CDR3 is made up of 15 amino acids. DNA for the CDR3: TGTGCCAGCAGCACACAGGGGGCTGGCACAGATACGCAGTATTTT. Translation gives CASSTQGAGTDTQYF. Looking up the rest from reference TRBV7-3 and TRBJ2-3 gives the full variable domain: GAGVSQTPSNKVTEKGKYVELRCDPISGHTALYWYRQSLGQGPEFLIYFQGTGAADDSGLPNDRFFAVRPEGSVSTLKIQRTERGDSAVYLCASSTQGAGTDTQYFGPGTRLTVL.

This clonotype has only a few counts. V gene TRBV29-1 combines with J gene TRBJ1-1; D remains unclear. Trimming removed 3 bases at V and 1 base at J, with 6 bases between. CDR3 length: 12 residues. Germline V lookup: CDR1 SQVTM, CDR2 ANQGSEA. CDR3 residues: CSVEGTNTEAFF. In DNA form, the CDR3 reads TGCAGCGTTGAGGGAACGAACACTGAAGCTTTCTTT.

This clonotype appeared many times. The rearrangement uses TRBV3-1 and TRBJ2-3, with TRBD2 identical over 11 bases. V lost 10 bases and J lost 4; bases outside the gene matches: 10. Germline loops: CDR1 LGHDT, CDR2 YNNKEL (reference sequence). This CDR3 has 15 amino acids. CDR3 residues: CATRFSGGAADTQYF. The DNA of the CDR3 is TGTGCCACCCGTTTTAGCGGGGGGGCCGCAGATACGCAGTATTTT.

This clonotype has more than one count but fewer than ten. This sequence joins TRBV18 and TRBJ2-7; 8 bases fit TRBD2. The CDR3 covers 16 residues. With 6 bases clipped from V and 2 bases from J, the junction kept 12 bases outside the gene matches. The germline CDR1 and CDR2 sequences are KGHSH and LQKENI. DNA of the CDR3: TGTGCCAGCTCTCAGCTAGGTAGCGGGGTTGCCTACGAGCAGTACTTC. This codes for CASSQLGSGVAYEQYF.

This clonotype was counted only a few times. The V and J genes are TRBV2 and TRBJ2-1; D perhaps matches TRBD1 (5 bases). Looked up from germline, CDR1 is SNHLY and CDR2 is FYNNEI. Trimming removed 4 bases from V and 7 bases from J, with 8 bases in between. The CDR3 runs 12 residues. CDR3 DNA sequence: TGTGCCAGCAGTGGGGGCATGAATGAGCAGTTCTTC. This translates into CASSGGMNEQFF. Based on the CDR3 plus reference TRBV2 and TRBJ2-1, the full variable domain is EPEVTQTPSHQVTQMGQEVILRCVPISNHLYFYWYRQILGQKVEFLVSFYNNEISEKSEIFDDQFSVERPDGSNFTLKIRSTKLEDSAMYFCASSGGMNEQFFGPGTRLTVL.

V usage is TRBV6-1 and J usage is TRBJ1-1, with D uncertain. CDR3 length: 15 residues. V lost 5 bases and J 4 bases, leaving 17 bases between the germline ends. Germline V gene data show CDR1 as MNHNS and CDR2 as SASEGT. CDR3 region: CASSRRAVAGTEAFF. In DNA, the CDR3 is TGTGCCAGCAGTAGGAGGGCAGTTGCAGGCACTGAAGCTTTCTTT.

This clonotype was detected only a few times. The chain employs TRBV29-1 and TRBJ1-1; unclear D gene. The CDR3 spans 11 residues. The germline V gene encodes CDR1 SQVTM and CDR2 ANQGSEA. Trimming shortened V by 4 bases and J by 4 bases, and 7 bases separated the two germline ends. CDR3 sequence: CSVVGPTEAFF. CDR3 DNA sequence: TGCAGCGTTGTAGGGCCCACTGAAGCTTTCTTT.

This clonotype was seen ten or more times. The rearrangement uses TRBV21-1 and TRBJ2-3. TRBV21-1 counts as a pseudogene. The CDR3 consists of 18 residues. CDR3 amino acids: CAASSKLLPEEAPDTQYF. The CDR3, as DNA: TGTGCCGCCAGCAGCAAGCTTTTGCCCGAGGAAGCCCCAGATACGCAGTATTTT.

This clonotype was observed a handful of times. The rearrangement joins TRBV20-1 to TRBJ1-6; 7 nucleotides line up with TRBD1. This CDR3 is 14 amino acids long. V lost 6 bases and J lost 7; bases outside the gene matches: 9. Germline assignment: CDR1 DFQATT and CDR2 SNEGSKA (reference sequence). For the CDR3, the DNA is TGCAGTGCGACGAGGACAGGTCTAAATTCACCCCTCCACTTT. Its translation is CSATRTGLNSPLHF.

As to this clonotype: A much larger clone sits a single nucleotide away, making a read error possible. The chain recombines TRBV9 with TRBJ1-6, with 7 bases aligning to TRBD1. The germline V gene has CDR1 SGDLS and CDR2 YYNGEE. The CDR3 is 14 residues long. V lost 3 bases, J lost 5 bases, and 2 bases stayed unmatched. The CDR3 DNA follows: TGTGCCAGCAGCGCCGGGACAGATAATTCACCCCTCCACTTT. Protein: CASSAGTDNSPLHF. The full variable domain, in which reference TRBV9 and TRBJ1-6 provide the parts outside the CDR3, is DSGVTQTPKHLITATGQRVTLRCSPRSGDLSVYWYQQSLDQGLQFLIQYYNGEERAKGNILERFSAQQFPDLHSELNLSSLELGDSALYFCASSAGTDNSPLHFGNGTRLTVT.

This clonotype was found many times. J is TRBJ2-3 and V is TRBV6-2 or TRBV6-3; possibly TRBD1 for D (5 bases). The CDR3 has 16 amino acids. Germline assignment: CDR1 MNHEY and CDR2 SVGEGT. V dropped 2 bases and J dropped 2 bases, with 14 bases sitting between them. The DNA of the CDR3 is TGTGCCAGCAGTTACAACGATCAGGGAAACACAGATACGCAGTATTTT. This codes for CASSYNDQGNTDTQYF.

Here the CDR3 DNA reads TGTGCCAGCAGTTCCCAAGGTAGGGTTCAGCCCCAGCATTTT. Its translation is CASSSQGRVQPQHF. The V and J genes are TRBV12-3 or TRBV12-4 and TRBJ1-5; no clear D. The V and J ends lost 4 bases and 6 bases respectively, with 13 bases between them. CDR3 size: 14 residues.

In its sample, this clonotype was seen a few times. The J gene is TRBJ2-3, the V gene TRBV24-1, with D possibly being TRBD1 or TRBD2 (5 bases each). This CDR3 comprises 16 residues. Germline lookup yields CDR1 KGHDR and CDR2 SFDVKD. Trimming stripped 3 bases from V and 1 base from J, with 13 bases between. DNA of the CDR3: TGTGCCACCAGTGATAACTCGGGGCGTGGCACAGATACGCAGTATTTT. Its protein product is CATSDNSGRGTDTQYF.

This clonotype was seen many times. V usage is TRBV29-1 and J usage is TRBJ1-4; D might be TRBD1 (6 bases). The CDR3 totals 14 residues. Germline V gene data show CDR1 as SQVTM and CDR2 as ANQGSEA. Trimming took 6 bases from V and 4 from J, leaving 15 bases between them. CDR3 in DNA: TGCAGCGTACGGCAACAGGGTGTTAATGAAAAACTGTTTTTT. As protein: CSVRQQGVNEKLFF. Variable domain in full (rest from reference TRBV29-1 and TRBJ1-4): SAVISQKPSRDICQRGTSLTIQCQVDSQVTMMFWYRQQPGQSLTLIATANQGSEATYESGFVIDKFPISRPNLTFSTLTVSNMSPEDSSIYLCSVRQQGVNEKLFFGSGTQLSVL.

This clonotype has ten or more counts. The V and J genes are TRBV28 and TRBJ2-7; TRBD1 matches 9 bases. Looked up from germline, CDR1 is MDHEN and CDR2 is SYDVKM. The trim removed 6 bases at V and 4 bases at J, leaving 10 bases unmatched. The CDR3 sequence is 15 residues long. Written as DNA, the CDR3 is TGTGCCAGCAGCCTCGCGGGACAGGGCCCTTACGAGCAGTACTTC. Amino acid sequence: CASSLAGQGPYEQYF.

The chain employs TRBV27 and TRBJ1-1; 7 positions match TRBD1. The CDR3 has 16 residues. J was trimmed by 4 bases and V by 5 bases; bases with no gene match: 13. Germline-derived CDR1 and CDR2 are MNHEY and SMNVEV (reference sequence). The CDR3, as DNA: TGTGCCAGCAGTCCCCGCGGAGGGGGCGTTTTCACTGAAGCTTTCTTT. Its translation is CASSPRGGGVFTEAFF.